A selection of T cell receptor beta chains follows, all from one sample in a study of CD8 T cells in ankylosing spondylitis. MiXCR, applied by TCRdb to the 5' RACE reads, yields one record per CDR3 protein. Altogether 300,000 to 350,000 distinct CDR3 sequences are present, roughly 14% being singletons, with the ten largest covering approximately 0.99%. Sequencing used blood, either unsorted or a sorted T cell fraction (not recorded which). These receptors all stem from a male donor with ankylosing spondylitis or in good health (not recorded which). The CDR3 runs from the conserved cysteine through the conserved F or W. The D gene is left open where the match is weak. The size entry is marked missing in some rows and otherwise reads once, few, many or a size class.

D	V	J	size	CDR3	DNA
NA	TRBV9	TRBJ1-2	few	CASSASGQPYGYTF	TGTGCCAGCAGCGCCAGTGGACAGCCCTATGGCTACACCTTC
NA	TRBV12-3/TRBV12-4	TRBJ1-2	few	CASSLVTPRPYGYTF	TGTGCCAGCAGTTTAGTTACCCCCCGCCCCTATGGCTACACCTTC
NA	TRBV19	TRBJ1-1	once	CASKAEYTEAFF	TGTGCCAGTAAGGCGGAGTACACTGAAGCTTTCTTT
NA	TRBV20-1	TRBJ2-1	many	CSGGSNNEQFF	TGCAGTGGGGGGAGCAACAATGAGCAGTTCTTC
TRBD2	TRBV12-3/TRBV12-4	TRBJ2-5	NA	CASSSETTSGKKTQYF	TGTGCCAGCAGTTCCGAAACTACTAGCGGGAAAAAGACCCAGTACTTC
NA	TRBV5-1	TRBJ2-2	NA	CASSLVQAGAGELFF	TGCGCCAGCAGCTTGGTACAGGCCGGGGCCGGGGAGCTGTTTTTT
NA	TRBV12-3/TRBV12-4	TRBJ1-6	NA	CASLLVVKVGSPLHF	TGTGCCAGCCTACTGGTCGTTAAGGTTGGGTCACCCCTCCACTTT
TRBD1	TRBV12-3/TRBV12-4	TRBJ1-1	NA	CASSRDRVGLRAEAFF	TGTGCCAGCAGCCGCGACAGGGTAGGCTTACGCGCTGAAGCTTTCTTT
NA	TRBV7-9	TRBJ2-5	few	CASSLGVGFSQETQYF	TGTGCCAGCAGCTTAGGAGTAGGATTCAGCCAAGAGACCCAGTACTTC
TRBD1	TRBV6-5	TRBJ1-2	NA	CASSYSSARGFYGYTF	TGTGCCAGCAGTTACTCGAGCGCCAGGGGGTTCTATGGCTACACCTTC
NA	TRBV20-1	TRBJ2-1	few	CSARVPRTLYNEQFF	TGCAGTGCTAGAGTCCCCAGGACTCTCTACAATGAGCAGTTCTTC
TRBD1	TRBV4-1	TRBJ1-1	many	CASNHPDGTGMTEAFF	TGCGCCAGCAACCACCCTGACGGGACAGGGATGACTGAAGCTTTCTTT
NA	TRBV6-5	TRBJ1-5	few	CASSYSSGAEQPQHF	TGTGCCAGCAGTTACTCGTCTGGGGCCGAGCAGCCCCAGCATTTT
NA	TRBV7-2	TRBJ1-1	NA	CASSPLRRNTEAFF	TGTGCCAGCAGCCCACTCCGGAGGAACACTGAAGCTTTCTTT
TRBD1	TRBV11-2	TRBJ2-7	NA	CASSPGQGLYEQYF	TGTGCCAGCAGCCCGGGACAGGGGCTCTACGAGCAGTACTTC
NA	TRBV11-2	TRBJ1-2	many	CASSLVGANYGYTF	TGTGCCAGCAGTCTAGTGGGGGCTAACTATGGCTACACCTTC
NA	TRBV12-3/TRBV12-4	TRBJ2-7	many	CASRDLSYEQYF	TGTGCCAGCAGGGACCTCTCCTACGAGCAGTACTTC
NA	TRBV5-1	TRBJ1-1	many	CASSLERTEAFF	TGCGCCAGCAGCTTGGAGAGGACTGAAGCTTTCTTT
NA	TRBV30	TRBJ1-1	NA	CAWSRRENTEAFF	TGTGCCTGGAGTAGGCGGGAGAACACTGAAGCTTTCTTT
TRBD1	TRBV7-9	TRBJ2-3	many	CASSLAAQGWTDTQYF	TGTGCCAGCAGCTTAGCGGCACAGGGGTGGACAGATACGCAGTATTTT
NA	TRBV6-2/TRBV6-3	TRBJ1-2	NA	CASSPPPGAGGYTF	TGTGCCAGCAGTCCTCCCCCAGGGGCAGGTGGCTACACCTTC
NA	TRBV27	TRBJ2-1	NA	CASSSHLRQSSYNEQFF	TGTGCCAGCAGTTCCCATCTTCGACAGAGCTCCTACAATGAGCAGTTCTTC
TRBD1	TRBV5-5	TRBJ1-1	NA	CASSLRQGGAFF	TGTGCCAGCAGCCTAAGGCAGGGGGGGGCTTTCTTT
NA	TRBV7-8	TRBJ1-5	NA	CASSVHSNQPQHF	TGTGCCAGCAGCGTACATAGCAATCAGCCCCAGCATTTT
TRBD2	TRBV20-1	TRBJ2-7	many	CSGKIAGGPSEQYF	TGCAGTGGCAAAATAGCGGGAGGGCCGAGCGAGCAGTACTTC
NA	TRBV20-1	TRBJ1-5	NA	CSARLGHNGNQPQHF	TGCAGTGCTAGACTAGGACACAATGGCAATCAGCCCCAGCATTTT
NA	TRBV3-1	TRBJ2-7	NA	CASSLKGAGGEQYF	TGTGCCAGCAGCCTCAAGGGGGCCGGGGGCGAGCAGTACTTC
TRBD2	TRBV5-6	TRBJ2-3	NA	CASSRLAGPSDTQYF	TGTGCCAGCAGTCGTCTAGCGGGGCCCTCGGATACGCAGTATTTT
TRBD2	TRBV29-1	TRBJ2-3	NA	CSALISGRAPDTQYF	TGCAGCGCCCTCATTAGCGGGAGGGCCCCAGATACGCAGTATTTT
NA	TRBV5-1	TRBJ1-1	NA	CASSLTGTAFF	TGCGCCAGCAGCTTAACAGGGACAGCTTTCTTT
NA	TRBV5-1	TRBJ2-2	few	CASTLSNTGELFF	TGCGCCAGCACCCTTTCGAACACCGGGGAGCTGTTTTTT
NA	TRBV5-6	TRBJ2-1	NA	CASSFGFSYNEQFF	TGTGCCAGCAGCTTCGGCTTCTCCTACAATGAGCAGTTCTTC
NA	TRBV3-1	TRBJ1-1	NA	CASSPEMGGTEAFF	TGTGCCAGCAGCCCAGAAATGGGGGGCACTGAAGCTTTCTTT
TRBD2	TRBV5-1	TRBJ2-7	NA	CASSFQLAGGYEQYF	TGCGCCAGCAGCTTCCAACTAGCGGGAGGGTACGAGCAGTACTTC
NA	TRBV4-1	TRBJ2-7	many	CASSRETGYEQYF	TGCGCCAGCAGCCGGGAGACTGGATACGAGCAGTACTTC
TRBD1	TRBV29-1	TRBJ1-2	many	CSVGPEGGDYGYTF	TGCAGCGTTGGCCCTGAAGGGGGCGACTATGGCTACACCTTC
NA	TRBV5-1	TRBJ2-2	many	CASRTRPGEHTGELFF	TGCGCCAGCCGCACCCGGCCCGGAGAACACACCGGGGAGCTGTTTTTT
NA	TRBV12-3/TRBV12-4	TRBJ2-1	many	CASSFASSGEQFF	TGTGCCAGCAGTTTCGCTAGTAGCGGTGAGCAGTTCTTC
NA	TRBV10-3	TRBJ2-3	few	CAISGNPSSADTQYF	TGTGCCATCAGTGGAAACCCCAGCAGTGCAGATACGCAGTATTTT
NA	TRBV7-2	TRBJ2-3	few	CAGGWWGGKDTQYF	TGTGCCGGCGGATGGTGGGGGGGCAAAGATACGCAGTATTTT
NA	TRBV12-3/TRBV12-4	TRBJ2-7	NA	CASSFGLSYEQYF	TGTGCCAGCAGTTTCGGTTTGTCCTACGAGCAGTACTTC
NA	TRBV10-2	TRBJ2-4	few	CASRARGTDIQYF	TGCGCCAGCAGGGCGAGGGGGACGGACATTCAGTACTTC
NA	TRBV12-3/TRBV12-4	TRBJ1-1	NA	CASSLREATEAFF	TGTGCCAGCAGTCTCAGGGAGGCCACTGAAGCTTTCTTT
NA	TRBV10-2	TRBJ2-5	few	CASSRGRRGETQYF	TGCGCCAGCAGTCGGGGGCGCCGGGGGGAGACCCAGTACTTC
NA	TRBV5-1	TRBJ2-5	NA	CASSLVPLRGGKETQYF	TGCGCCAGCAGCTTGGTTCCCTTGAGAGGGGGGAAAGAGACCCAGTACTTC
TRBD1	TRBV20-1	TRBJ1-6	NA	CSAKPTGSNSPLHF	TGCAGTGCTAAACCGACAGGGTCTAATTCACCCCTCCACTTT